These T cell receptor beta chains were read from a single sample in a study of blood T cell repertoires in COVID-19. TCRdb's table, derived via immunoSEQ multiplex PCR, lists solely in-frame clones and lacks some. The table records more than 300,000 clones, around 80% of them present only once. Sequencing used peripheral blood. The receptors come from a woman aged 50 to 60 with acute or convalescent COVID-19. The CDR3 runs from the conserved cysteine through the conserved F or W. Fields, in order: D gene, clone size, J gene, V gene, CDR3 length, CDR3 DNA, CDR3 protein. A D gene is named only where the DNA matches it firmly. Not all rows give a size; the values are once, few, many and, for expanded clones, a class.

- once TRBJ1-1 TRBV19 14 TGTGCCAGTAGTAGCTCCTGGGGGCTGACTGAAGCTTTCTTT CASSSSWGLTEAFF
TRBD2 - TRBJ2-2 TRBV11-3 15 TGTGCCAGCAGCTTAATAGTAGGCGGGAGCGGGGAGCTGTTTTTT CASSLIVGGSGELFF
TRBD2 - TRBJ2-3 TRBV7-2 17 TGTGCCAGCAGCCCCGAGGCGGGACTAGCGGGTACAGATACGCAGTATTTT CASSPEAGLAGTDTQYF
TRBD1 - TRBJ1-2 TRBV18 15 TGTGCCAGCTCACCTCAAACAGGGGGCGACTATGGCTACACCTTC CASSPQTGGDYGYTF
TRBD1 - TRBJ1-4 TRBV7-8 16 TGTGCCAGCAGCTTAGGAGGGACAGGGGGTGGAGAAAAACTGTTTTTT CASSLGGTGGGEKLFF
- - TRBJ2-4 TRBV18 16 TGTGCCAGCTCACCATGGAACTACTCGGCCAAAAACATTCAGTACTTC CASSPWNYSAKNIQYF
TRBD1 - TRBJ2-1 TRBV29-1 13 TGCAGCGTGGGACAGGGAATAGGCAATGAGCAGTTCTTC CSVGQGIGNEQFF
TRBD2 - TRBJ2-7 TRBV7-8 15 TGTGCCAGCAGCCTAGGACTAGCGAGGTCCTACGAGCAGTACTTC CASSLGLARSYEQYF
- - TRBJ1-3 TRBV7-9 14 TGTGCCAGCAGCTTAGGCGGCGAGGTAGACACCATATATTTT CASSLGGEVDTIYF
- once TRBJ1-5 TRBV7-9 14 TGTGCCAGCAGCTTAGCAGGGGGCAATCAGCCCCAGCATTTT CASSLAGGNQPQHF
TRBD1 - TRBJ1-1 TRBV9 17 TGTGCCAGCAGCGTAGGGACAGGGGGCGTCTGGAACACTGAAGCTTTCTTT CASSVGTGGVWNTEAFF
- - TRBJ2-3 TRBV15 15 TGTGCCACCAGCACGGCCCGGGGTAGCACAGATACGCAGTATTTT CATSTARGSTDTQYF
- once TRBJ1-2 TRBV6-5 14 TGTGCCAGCAGTCGAAGCGGCCCCGGTTCAGGCTACACCTTC CASSRSGPGSGYTF
TRBD1 - TRBJ2-2 TRBV7-8 14 TGTGCCAGCAGCTTAGGACAGGGAACCGGGGAGCTGTTTTTT CASSLGQGTGELFF
TRBD1 - TRBJ1-3 TRBV3-1/TRBV3-2 15 TGTGCCAGCAGCCCTGAGACAGGGTCTGGAAACACCATATATTTT CASSPETGSGNTIYF
- - TRBJ1-2 TRBV10-3 13 TGTGCCGTGGACCCGGGACAAAACTATGGCTACACCTTC CAVDPGQNYGYTF
- - TRBJ1-1 TRBV2 15 TGTGCCAGCGCCTCCTCGGCGGGGGGGAACACTGAAGCTTTCTTT CASASSAGGNTEAFF
- - TRBJ1-6 TRBV9 15 TGTGCCAGCAGCCCTAGCTCGGGGTCGGGGTCACCCCTCCACTTT CASSPSSGSGSPLHF
TRBD2 - TRBJ2-1 TRBV6-2/TRBV6-3 18 TGTGCCAGCAGTTACCTTGCGGCTAGCGGGAGCCTCAACAATGAGCAGTTCTTC CASSYLAASGSLNNEQFF
TRBD1 - TRBJ1-2 TRBV6-5 14 TGTGCCAGCAGTCGGACAGGGACCGACTATGGCTACACCTTC CASSRTGTDYGYTF
TRBD1 - TRBJ1-4 TRBV2 14 TGTGCCAGCCTCCGGGACAGGGGCGTTGAAAAACTGTTTTTT CASLRDRGVEKLFF
- - TRBJ2-5 TRBV3-1/TRBV3-2 14 TGTGCCAGCAGCCCCCTCAGTGATTCCGGGGCCCAGTACTTC CASSPLSDSGAQYF
TRBD2 - TRBJ2-1 TRBV9 16 TGTGCCAGCAGCGTGTTGAGAGCGGGGGCCTACAATGAGCAGTTCTTC CASSVLRAGAYNEQFF
- - TRBJ2-1 TRBV10-3 17 TGTGCCATCAGTCCTCCCCGGACCCGGGGGACCTACAATGAGCAGTTCTTC CAISPPRTRGTYNEQFF
- - TRBJ2-3 TRBV12-3/TRBV12-4 13 TGTGCCAGCAACCCCCCCGATGCGAATACGCAGTATTTT CASNPPDANTQYF
TRBD2 once TRBJ2-1 TRBV7-9 15 TGTGCCAGCAGCAACTCTAGCGGGGTCTACAATGAGCAGTTCTTC CASSNSSGVYNEQFF
TRBD2 - TRBJ2-1 TRBV7-9 15 TGTGCCAGCAGCTTAGAATTTGGGACTACCAACGAGCAGTTCTTC CASSLEFGTTNEQFF
- - TRBJ1-1 TRBV20-1 13 TGCAGTGCTAGTCAAGGGAGGGCACTTGAAGCTTTCTTT CSASQGRALEAFF
TRBD2 - TRBJ2-2 TRBV5-1 15 TGCGCCAGCAGTCCAAGCGGGAGGAACACCGGGGAGCTGTTTTTT CASSPSGRNTGELFF
- many TRBJ1-1 TRBV19 13 TGTGCCAGTAGTATAACCAGGAACACTGAAGCTTTCTTT CASSITRNTEAFF
- - TRBJ1-4 TRBV6-5 14 TGTGCCAGCAGTACAGGGCAGGAGGAAGAAAAACTGTTTTTT CASSTGQEEEKLFF
TRBD1 - TRBJ1-1 TRBV2 14 TGTGCCAGCAGTCGGGACAGTTGGAACACTGAAGCTTTCTTT CASSRDSWNTEAFF
- - TRBJ2-5 TRBV4-1 17 TGCGCCAGCAGCCAAGACCCGACGCCCCTCGGGAGTGAGACCCAGTACTTC CASSQDPTPLGSETQYF
TRBD2 - TRBJ2-5 TRBV7-2 15 TGTGCCAGCAGCCCAAACGGGGGGGGCCTAGAGACCCAGTACTTC CASSPNGGGLETQYF
- - TRBJ1-2 TRBV5-5 13 TGTGCCAGCAGCTCGGGGGGCGCCAATGGCTACACCTTC CASSSGGANGYTF
- - TRBJ2-1 TRBV24-1 12 TGTGCCACCAGGAACCTCGGCAATGAGCAGTTCTTC CATRNLGNEQFF
- - TRBJ2-7 TRBV6-5 14 TGTGCCAGCAGCAGACAGGGAGGCTCCTACGAGCAGTACTTC CASSRQGGSYEQYF
- - TRBJ1-1 TRBV12-3/TRBV12-4 13 TGTGCCAGCAGGGGGTTGAGAGGGACTGAAGCTTTCTTT CASRGLRGTEAFF
TRBD1 - TRBJ1-4 TRBV2 16 TGTGCCAGCAGTCCGGGACAGGGCCTTGATAATGAAAAACTGTTTTTT CASSPGQGLDNEKLFF
TRBD1 - TRBJ2-5 TRBV7-9 13 TGTGCCAGCAGCTCGACAGGGACGGAGACCCAGTACTTC CASSSTGTETQYF